This is a list of T cell receptor beta chains from one sample in a study of cytomegalovirus exposure and HLA in healthy donors. Repertoires were generated with immunoSEQ multiplex PCR, while TCRdb's copy carries only in-frame clones and drops some. The sample includes about 150,000 clones, roughly 78% of them seen just once. The sample taken for sequencing was PBMCs. Receptor source: a woman between 45 and 65 years old in good health and CMV-seropositive. Both conserved end residues are part of each CDR3. The order of the fields is CDR3 length, clone size, V gene, J gene, D gene, CDR3 DNA, CDR3 protein. The D gene is left open where the match is weak. Rows give clone size only sometimes, using once, few, many, or a class for an expanded clone.

17	NA	TRBV7-2	TRBJ2-1	TRBD2	TGTGCCAGCAGCTTCCGTAAGCGGGGGGGCCTTGGAGATGAGCAGTTCTTC	CASSFRKRGGLGDEQFF
16	once	TRBV7-3	TRBJ2-3	NA	TGTGCCAGCAGCTTAGTGGGGAGAGACTTCACAGATACGCAGTATTTT	CASSLVGRDFTDTQYF
15	NA	TRBV5-1	TRBJ2-7	TRBD2	TGCGCCAGCAGCGGTAGCGGGCTGGCTGGGGACGAGCAGTACTTC	CASSGSGLAGDEQYF
14	NA	TRBV6-1	TRBJ2-4	NA	TGTGCCAGCAGCGGGGGACAGAAAGCAAACATTCAGTACTTC	CASSGGQKANIQYF
15	NA	TRBV5-4	TRBJ1-2	NA	TGTGCCAGCAGGCCGGACAGCGCGGCTAACTATGGCTACACCTTC	CASRPDSAANYGYTF
19	few	TRBV18	TRBJ1-3	NA	TGTGCCAGCTCACCTAGCCCCCTCTTCGCTACCACCTCTGGAAACACCATATATTTT	CASSPSPLFATTSGNTIYF
13	NA	TRBV7-9	TRBJ2-1	TRBD2	TGTTCCAGCAGCACACTGACTAGCGGGAGGCTTGTCTTC	CSSSTLTSGRLVF
15	NA	TRBV27	TRBJ2-3	TRBD2	TGTGCCATCAGAATGACGGGACTAGCTGCAGATACGCAGTATTTT	CAIRMTGLAADTQYF
16	once	TRBV7-2	TRBJ2-2	TRBD1	TGTGCCAGCAGCTTAGGATACAGGGGGCTCGCCGGGGAGCTGTTTTTT	CASSLGYRGLAGELFF
11	NA	TRBV28	TRBJ1-2	NA	TGTGCCAGCAGTGCGGCCTATGGCTACACCTTC	CASSAAYGYTF
14	NA	TRBV5-5	TRBJ1-1	NA	TGTGCCAGCAGCTTACAGGGAACCGACACTGAAGCTTTCTTT	CASSLQGTDTEAFF
15	few	TRBV28	TRBJ1-1	NA	TGTGCCAGTCATGCCCGGGGGGCCCTTAACACTGAAGCTTTCTTT	CASHARGALNTEAFF
20	NA	TRBV4-3	TRBJ2-2	NA	TGCGCCAGCAGCCATGAACTTATTCGGGGGGCTAGCGGAAGTACCGGGGAGCTGTTTTTT	CASSHELIRGASGSTGELFF
16	NA	TRBV6-5	TRBJ1-1	NA	TGTGCCAGCAGTTCACCTCGGTCGCCCATGAACACTGAAGCTTTCTTT	CASSSPRSPMNTEAFF
16	NA	TRBV4-2	TRBJ2-1	TRBD2	TGTGCCAGCAGCCGCCTGACTAGCGGGGCTTACAATGAGCAGTTCTTC	CASSRLTSGAYNEQFF
14	NA	TRBV7-2	TRBJ2-7	NA	TGTGCCAGCAGCCCCGGGATAATCTCCTACGAGCAGTACTTC	CASSPGIISYEQYF
17	NA	TRBV9	TRBJ2-3	NA	TGTGCCAGCAGCGTTAAGAGAAATGAGTTGGGCACAGATACGCAGTATTTT	CASSVKRNELGTDTQYF
16	few	TRBV28	TRBJ1-1	NA	TGTGCCAGCAGTTCCCGACAATTAATCAGGGGCACTGAAGCTTTCTTT	CASSSRQLIRGTEAFF
17	NA	TRBV7-2	TRBJ1-6	NA	TGTGCCAGCAGCTTAGTTGGGTCTGTTGGAGGGGTTTCACCCCTCCACTTT	CASSLVGSVGGVSPLHF
14	NA	TRBV6-5	TRBJ1-1	TRBD1	TGTGCCAGCAGTTCCCACAGGGGAAGCACTGAAGCTTTCTTT	CASSSHRGSTEAFF
15	NA	TRBV2	TRBJ2-1	TRBD2	TGTGCCAGCAGTGGGACTAGCGGGTCCTACAATGAGCAGTTCTTC	CASSGTSGSYNEQFF
14	NA	TRBV9	TRBJ1-6	TRBD1	TGTGCCAGCAGCGAGACGACAGGGAATTCACCCCTCCACTTT	CASSETTGNSPLHF
15	NA	TRBV5-5	TRBJ2-5	TRBD1	TGTGCCAGCAGCCATCCCACAGGGGGGCAAGAGACCCAGTACTTC	CASSHPTGGQETQYF
16	NA	TRBV6-1	TRBJ1-4	TRBD1	TGTGCCAGCAGTCAAGTCGGACACAGGGGTAATGAAAAACTGTTTTTT	CASSQVGHRGNEKLFF
13	NA	TRBV6-1	TRBJ2-2	NA	TGTGCCAGCAGAGGGCCCGGGGTTGGGGAGCTGTTTTTT	CASRGPGVGELFF